This T cell receptor beta chain was sequenced in a study of cytomegalovirus exposure and HLA in healthy donors. Study results and limitations: Later findings reportedly placed an Asian-associated ancestry cluster below the approximately 670-donor mean for N-insertions. Researchers catalogued about 150 TCR beta chains as cytomegalovirus-associated. Earlier analysis yielded a pattern in which most TCR beta V segments were productive about 90% or about 30% of the time.

The CDR3 covers 15 residues. After removal of 2 bases from V and 5 bases from J, the junction contained 2 bases not matched to a gene. Germline V CDR1 and CDR2: MNHNY, SVGAGI (reference sequence). The primer mix had 60 Vbeta and 13 Jbeta primers. The repertoire was sequenced with immunoSEQ multiplex PCR; TCRdb's copy has only in-frame clones and lacks some. This sample has under 130,000 clones, with 74% found just once. For this clone: Its cognate antigen is unknown.

The clonotype was recovered from a man between 50 and 59 years old in good health and CMV-seropositive. Input material: PBMCs. This chain uses TRBV6-6 with TRBJ1-5, with 11 bases matching TRBD1. The DNA for the CDR3 is TGTGCCAGCAGTTACCGGGACAGGGGGTATCAGCCCCAGCATTTT. This gives the protein CASSYRDRGYQPQHF.